This paragraph covers one T cell receptor beta chain sequence. The antigen remains unidentified. The sample belongs to a study of lymphopenia after photon versus proton radiotherapy. General study points: Only patients who died were analyzed for survival; proton advantage is unproven.

In germline, CDR1 is MDHEN, CDR2 SYDVKM. The CDR3 length is 15 residues. Trimming pared 4 bases from V and 9 bases from J, leaving 22 bases between. Using immunoSEQ multiplex PCR, the repertoire was profiled, and TCRdb retains in-frame clones only, with some absent. The data show 150,000 to 200,000 clones, 80% to 90% seen once. The specimen was peripheral blood, collected from a patient treated with photon-based radiotherapy. The TCR originated in a man aged 45-65 years with gastric cancer. The chain carries TRBV28 and TRBJ2-7; D is possibly TRBD1 (6 bases). Here the CDR3 DNA reads TGTGCCAGCAGTTGGAGGACAGTTCGTTCTATTGTGCAGTACTTC. This sequence encodes CASSWRTVRSIVQYF.